These T cell receptor beta chains were read from a single sample in a study of T-cell memory formation after mild COVID-19. Using its own MiXCR run on the 5' RACE reads, TCRdb lists one record per CDR3 protein. Of 140,000 to 150,000 distinct CDR3 sequences listed, about 6.1% are singletons. What was sequenced was PBMCs or a T cell subset sorted from them (not recorded which). Source of these receptors: an adult woman who had mild COVID-19 (a few samples of this study predate the infection). Cell type and time point are not known. Both conserved end residues are part of each CDR3. The order of the fields is V gene, J gene, D gene, clone size, CDR3 protein, CDR3 DNA. D genes are given only for firm matches. For some rows the clone size is stated as once, few or many, or as a class when expanded; others skip it.

>TRBV27|TRBJ2-7|-|many
CASSLTRGSSGYEQYF
TGTGCCAGCAGTTTAACGAGGGGGTCCTCGGGGTACGAGCAGTACTTC
>TRBV29-1|TRBJ2-3|-|-
CSVLAKSTDTQYF
TGCAGCGTGCTAGCTAAGAGCACAGATACGCAGTATTTT
>TRBV12-3/TRBV12-4|TRBJ2-1|-|-
CASSWDIGKFF
TGTGCCAGCAGTTGGGACATAGGAAAGTTCTTC
>TRBV18|TRBJ1-1|TRBD1|many
CASSPAGTDEAFF
TGTGCCAGCTCACCAGCCGGGACAGATGAAGCTTTCTTT
>TRBV24-1|TRBJ2-5|-|-
CATSDFATRETQYF
TGTGCCACCAGTGATTTTGCGACCCGAGAGACCCAGTACTTC
>TRBV5-1|TRBJ1-5|-|-
CASSLGTGRSNQPQHF
TGCGCCAGCAGCTTGGGAACAGGGCGTAGCAATCAGCCCCAGCATTTT
>TRBV6-4|TRBJ2-2|TRBD2|many
CASSDSERGNTGELFF
TGTGCCAGCAGTGACTCGGAGCGGGGGAACACCGGGGAGCTGTTTTTT
>TRBV5-4|TRBJ2-1|-|few
CASRYSGPSYTEQFF
TGTGCCAGCAGGTACTCCGGGCCAAGCTACACTGAGCAGTTCTTC
>TRBV19|TRBJ1-2|-|few
CASSMDRGHYGYTF
TGTGCCAGTAGTATGGATCGGGGCCACTATGGCTACACCTTC
>TRBV5-4|TRBJ2-3|TRBD2|many
CASSSSGRLSTDTQYF
TGTGCCAGCAGCTCTAGCGGGAGATTAAGCACAGATACGCAGTATTTT
>TRBV4-2|TRBJ2-1|TRBD2|many
CASRGGSSNEQFF
TGTGCCAGCAGAGGCGGGAGTAGTAATGAGCAGTTCTTC
>TRBV5-1|TRBJ2-1|-|few
CASSISGDSYNEQFF
TGCGCCAGCTCCATTTCGGGAGACAGTTACAATGAGCAGTTCTTC
>TRBV25-1|TRBJ1-3|-|many
CASSVDQGGNTIYF
TGTGCCAGCAGCGTGGACCAGGGCGGAAACACCATATATTTT
>TRBV24-1|TRBJ2-7|-|-
CATSQSPLNYEQYF
TGTGCCACCAGTCAGTCTCCTTTGAACTACGAGCAGTACTTC
>TRBV30|TRBJ1-1|TRBD1|many
CAWTRQGFTEAFF
TGTGCCTGGACAAGACAGGGGTTTACTGAAGCTTTCTTT
>TRBV11-3|TRBJ2-7|-|many
CASSMYGGADYEQYF
TGTGCCAGCAGCATGTACGGCGGGGCGGACTACGAGCAGTACTTC
>TRBV2|TRBJ1-5|-|-
CASSAYRDSNQPQHF
TGTGCCAGCAGTGCGTACAGGGACAGCAATCAGCCCCAGCATTTT
>TRBV7-9|TRBJ2-5|TRBD1|many
CASSPGQGVETQYF
TGTGCCAGCAGCCCGGGACAGGGGGTTGAGACCCAGTACTTC
>TRBV6-6|TRBJ2-2|-|many
CASSNSLDAGELFF
TGTGCCAGCAGCAATTCACTGGACGCCGGGGAGCTGTTTTTT
>TRBV5-4|TRBJ2-2|-|many
CASSRTGLDTGELFF
TGTGCCAGCAGTCGTACCGGCCTCGACACCGGGGAGCTGTTTTTT
>TRBV3-1|TRBJ2-1|-|few
CASSQQGQGRGNEQFF
TGTGCCAGCAGCCAACAGGGGCAGGGGAGGGGCAATGAGCAGTTCTTC
>TRBV29-1|TRBJ2-7|-|many
CSVETSSVDEQYF
TGCAGCGTTGAAACCTCCTCCGTCGACGAGCAGTACTTC
>TRBV11-2|TRBJ2-3|-|few
CASSLDGLTDTQYF
TGTGCCAGCAGCTTAGATGGCCTCACAGATACGCAGTATTTT
>TRBV3-1|TRBJ2-7|-|many
CASSITNEQYF
TGTGCCAGCAGCATAACCAACGAGCAGTACTTC
>TRBV5-1|TRBJ2-1|TRBD2|many
CASSLVWGAASGNYVPEQFF
TGCGCCAGCAGCTTGGTATGGGGTGCAGCTAGCGGGAATTACGTGCCTGAGCAGTTCTTC
>TRBV5-1|TRBJ2-5|-|few
CASSLGGLGHQETQYF
TGCGCCAGCAGCTTGGGCGGGTTGGGTCATCAAGAGACCCAGTACTTC
>TRBV9|TRBJ1-1|TRBD1|many
CASSVGGGATGWTEAFF
TGTGCCAGCAGCGTAGGAGGGGGGGCGACAGGGTGGACTGAAGCTTTCTTT
>TRBV5-1|TRBJ1-1|TRBD1|-
CASSRDLKDRATEAFF
TGCGCCAGCAGCCGCGACTTGAAAGACAGGGCCACTGAAGCTTTCTTT
>TRBV7-2|TRBJ1-2|-|-
CASSGPRGATSTYYGYTF
TGTGCCAGCAGCGGCCCTCGGGGGGCAACCTCCACCTACTATGGCTACACCTTC
>TRBV7-8|TRBJ2-6|TRBD2|-
CASSWWGGSGANVLTF
TGTGCCAGCAGCTGGTGGGGGGGCTCTGGGGCCAACGTCCTGACTTTC
>TRBV21-1|TRBJ2-7|-|many
CASSKTSGRAKYEQYF
TGTGCCAGCAGCAAAACTAGCGGGAGGGCCAAATACGAGCAGTACTTC
>TRBV6-5|TRBJ1-1|TRBD1|few
CASSRTGQADTEAFF
TGTGCCAGCAGCCGAACCGGACAGGCGGACACTGAAGCTTTCTTT
>TRBV6-1|TRBJ1-5|-|few
CASSEGTFRGQPQHF
TGTGCCAGCAGTGAAGGGACTTTTCGGGGACAGCCCCAGCATTTT
>TRBV7-6|TRBJ2-1|-|-
CASSWSSGHNEQFF
TGTGCCAGCAGCTGGAGTAGCGGACACAATGAGCAGTTCTTC
>TRBV18|TRBJ2-1|TRBD2|-
CASSPGLPATGNEQFF
TGTGCCAGCTCACCGGGACTACCAGCAACAGGCAATGAGCAGTTCTTC
>TRBV20-1|TRBJ1-5|TRBD1|-
CSAWTGDQPQHF
TGCAGTGCTTGGACAGGGGATCAGCCCCAGCATTTT
>TRBV5-5|TRBJ2-7|TRBD1|-
CASSLYMAGGSYEQYF
TGTGCCAGCAGCTTGTACATGGCAGGGGGCTCCTACGAGCAGTACTTC
>TRBV6-5|TRBJ1-1|TRBD1|many
CASSYWGGGTMNAEAFF
TGTGCCAGCAGTTACTGGGGAGGGGGCACCATGAACGCTGAAGCTTTCTTT
>TRBV3-1|TRBJ1-6|-|many
CASSQVGDNSPLHF
TGTGCCAGCAGCCAAGTAGGGGATAATTCACCCCTCCACTTT